Listed below are T cell receptor beta chains from one sample, sequenced in a study of blood T cell repertoires in COVID-19. Sequencing was performed with immunoSEQ multiplex PCR; in TCRdb, only in-frame clones are kept and a portion is missing. The sample gives about 110,000 clones, about three quarters of which show up once; about 4.5% is in the top ten. The sample comprised peripheral blood. These receptors were collected from a human donor in a cohort sampled during active or convalescent COVID-19. Each CDR3 is given with its conserved first and last residue. D genes are given only for firm matches. Some rows have no size entry. The others give once, few or many, or a class for an expanded clone.

clone size	V gene	J gene	D gene	CDR3 protein	CDR3 DNA
NA	TRBV5-1	TRBJ2-7	TRBD2	CASSLVGVTSGNNEQYF	TGCGCCAGCAGCTTGGTAGGGGTGACTAGCGGGAATAACGAGCAGTACTTC
NA	TRBV19	TRBJ2-4	TRBD1	CARIPGQGNRTKNIQYF	TGTGCCAGAATCCCGGGACAGGGGAATCGAACCAAAAACATTCAGTACTTC
NA	TRBV7-9	TRBJ1-6	NA	CASSLSRNSPLHF	TGTGCCAGCAGCTTATCCCGGAATTCACCCCTCCACTTT
NA	TRBV7-2	TRBJ1-5	NA	CASSLDRGQPQHF	TGTGCCAGCAGCTTAGATCGCGGCCAGCCCCAGCATTTT
NA	TRBV5-1	TRBJ1-1	NA	CASSLSKNTEAFF	TGCGCCAGCAGCTTGTCTAAAAACACTGAAGCTTTCTTT
NA	TRBV11-2	TRBJ2-1	NA	CASNKWGGSEQFF	TGTGCCAGCAACAAGTGGGGGGGCAGTGAGCAGTTCTTC
few	TRBV5-1	TRBJ2-1	TRBD2	CASSFQSSGRNEQFF	TGCGCCAGCAGCTTTCAGTCTAGCGGGAGGAATGAGCAGTTCTTC
NA	TRBV15	TRBJ1-2	NA	CATSRDFLGYTF	TGTGCCACCAGCAGAGATTTCCTTGGCTACACCTTC
NA	TRBV20-1	TRBJ2-3	NA	CSATTDTQYF	TGCAGTGCTACTACAGATACGCAGTATTTT
NA	TRBV2	TRBJ2-3	NA	CASSEQAGGGTDTQYF	TGTGCCAGCAGTGAACAGGCCGGAGGAGGCACAGATACGCAGTATTTT
NA	TRBV9	TRBJ2-7	NA	CASSVAGGSEQYF	TGTGCCAGCAGCGTAGCTGGGGGGAGCGAGCAGTACTTC
NA	TRBV27	TRBJ2-7	TRBD1	CASSISTGAAYEQYF	TGTGCCAGCAGTATTTCTACAGGGGCCGCCTACGAGCAGTACTTC
NA	TRBV5-1	TRBJ1-2	TRBD1	CASSVGTGGAYGYTF	TGCGCCAGCAGCGTCGGGACAGGGGGCGCCTATGGCTACACCTTC
NA	TRBV11-1	TRBJ2-1	TRBD2	CASSPRLAGNEQFF	TGTGCCAGCAGCCCCCGACTAGCGGGCAATGAGCAGTTCTTC
NA	TRBV5-1	TRBJ2-3	NA	CASSLDSGTDTQYF	TGCGCCAGCAGCTTGGATTCGGGCACAGATACGCAGTATTTT
NA	TRBV21-1	TRBJ1-2	NA	CASSKRFGTTRHYGYTF	TGTGCCAGCAGCAAAAGGTTCGGGACAACGCGACACTATGGCTACACCTTC
NA	TRBV19	TRBJ2-7	NA	CASNPGGRVIYEQYF	TGTGCCAGTAATCCCGGGGGGCGAGTGATCTACGAGCAGTACTTC
NA	TRBV10-3	TRBJ1-1	NA	CAISDGGARTEAFF	TGTGCCATCAGTGACGGGGGGGCGCGAACTGAAGCTTTCTTT
few	TRBV12-3/TRBV12-4	TRBJ2-1	TRBD2	CASSHEAGGEQFF	TGTGCCAGCAGTCACGAAGCGGGAGGGGAGCAGTTCTTC
NA	TRBV7-9	TRBJ1-4	NA	CASSSLSFEKLFF	TGTGCCAGCAGCTCTCTATCATTTGAAAAACTGTTTTTT
NA	TRBV6-5	TRBJ1-1	TRBD1	CASSYVGRGETEAFF	TGTGCCAGCAGTTACGTGGGCAGGGGGGAAACTGAAGCTTTCTTT
NA	TRBV19	TRBJ1-2	TRBD1	CASSIATTGGYGYTF	TGTGCCAGTAGTATAGCTACGACAGGGGGCTATGGCTACACCTTC
NA	TRBV7-2	TRBJ2-2	TRBD1	CASRQGGTGELFF	TGTGCCAGTCGACAGGGTGGAACCGGGGAGCTGTTTTTT
NA	TRBV9	TRBJ2-7	TRBD1	CASSEGDSDSYEQYF	TGTGCCAGCAGCGAGGGGGACAGTGACTCCTACGAGCAGTACTTC
NA	TRBV7-2	TRBJ2-1	NA	CASSRPFFRNEQFF	TGTGCCAGCAGCCGCCCGTTTTTTAGAAATGAGCAGTTCTTC
NA	TRBV5-1	TRBJ2-5	TRBD1	CASSASGTGGQKTQYF	TGCGCCAGCAGCGCCTCCGGGACAGGGGGCCAAAAGACCCAGTACTTC
NA	TRBV4-2	TRBJ2-2	TRBD1	CASSQLDRDAGELFF	TGTGCCAGCAGCCAATTGGACAGGGACGCCGGGGAGCTGTTTTTT
NA	TRBV3-1/TRBV3-2	TRBJ2-2	NA	CASSQDRVGRSSGELFF	TGTGCCAGCAGCCAAGACAGGGTCGGGCGCTCGTCCGGGGAGCTGTTTTTT
once	TRBV24-1	TRBJ2-3	TRBD1	CATSERGRGDTQYF	TGTGCCACCAGTGAAAGGGGGCGCGGAGATACGCAGTATTTT
NA	TRBV7-9	TRBJ1-4	TRBD1	CASSGVQGGDEKLFF	TGTGCCAGCAGCGGTGTCCAGGGGGGAGATGAAAAACTGTTTTTT
NA	TRBV2	TRBJ1-5	NA	CASSEGQFLNQPQHF	TGTGCCAGCAGTGAAGGGCAGTTCCTCAATCAGCCCCAGCATTTT
NA	TRBV19	TRBJ2-3	TRBD2	CASSGRPFTDTQYF	TGTGCCAGTAGCGGGAGGCCTTTCACAGATACGCAGTATTTT
NA	TRBV5-6	TRBJ1-2	TRBD1	CASSSNRDRVGAF	TGTGCCAGCAGCTCCAACCGCGACAGGGTTGGCGCCTTC
NA	TRBV5-1	TRBJ1-2	NA	CASSLVGGINYGYTF	TGCGCCAGCAGCTTGGTTGGGGGGATAAACTATGGCTACACCTTC
NA	TRBV29-1	TRBJ1-2	NA	CSVDLPRDGYTF	TGCAGCGTTGATCTCCCGAGAGATGGCTACACCTTC
NA	TRBV5-4	TRBJ1-3	NA	CASTLAGRGTGNTIYF	TGTGCCAGCACCCTCGCAGGGAGGGGGACTGGAAACACCATATATTTT
NA	TRBV5-4	TRBJ2-3	NA	CASSLLASWADTQYF	TGTGCCAGCAGCTTGCTAGCGAGTTGGGCAGATACGCAGTATTTT
once	TRBV2	TRBJ1-4	TRBD1	CASRGTGATNEKLFF	TGTGCCAGCAGGGGGACAGGCGCAACTAATGAAAAACTGTTTTTT
many	TRBV2	TRBJ2-7	TRBD2	CATLAGGGYEQYF	TGTGCCACCTTAGCGGGAGGGGGTTACGAGCAGTACTTC
few	TRBV18	TRBJ2-1	TRBD1	CASSYRDRGGEQFF	TGTGCCAGCTCTTACCGGGACAGGGGTGGTGAGCAGTTCTTC
NA	TRBV5-1	TRBJ1-2	TRBD1	CASSRTGGFGYTF	TGCGCCAGCAGCCGGACAGGGGGCTTTGGCTACACCTTC
NA	TRBV18	TRBJ2-2	TRBD2	CASSLLLAGANTGELFF	TGTGCCAGCTCCTTACTCCTAGCGGGCGCGAACACCGGGGAGCTGTTTTTT
NA	TRBV15	TRBJ2-1	NA	CATSRDSAGGHEQFF	TGTGCCACCAGCAGAGATTCGGCCGGGGGGCATGAGCAGTTCTTC
NA	TRBV6-5	TRBJ2-1	NA	CASNWAYLYNEQFF	TGTGCCAGCAATTGGGCGTACCTTTACAATGAGCAGTTCTTC
NA	TRBV2	TRBJ1-5	NA	CASKARINQPQHF	TGTGCCAGCAAAGCCCGCATAAATCAGCCCCAGCATTTT
NA	TRBV5-4	TRBJ2-1	TRBD1	CASSPDRASYNEQFF	TGTGCCAGCAGCCCGGACAGGGCCTCCTACAATGAGCAGTTCTTC
NA	TRBV4-2	TRBJ2-5	TRBD2	CASSQDLGGGRGGQETQYF	TGTGCCAGCAGCCAAGATTTAGGCGGCGGGAGAGGAGGCCAAGAGACCCAGTACTTC
NA	TRBV11-3	TRBJ2-3	NA	CASSPGWGQDTQYF	TGTGCCAGCAGCCCCGGTTGGGGGCAAGATACGCAGTATTTT
NA	TRBV6-5	TRBJ1-2	NA	CASSNREKNYGYTF	TGTGCCAGCAGTAACAGGGAAAAGAACTATGGCTACACCTTC
NA	TRBV6-1	TRBJ1-1	NA	CASSEWISGGRGKNTEAFF	TGTGCCAGCAGTGAATGGATTTCGGGAGGCAGGGGTAAAAACACTGAAGCTTTCTTT
NA	TRBV27	TRBJ2-7	TRBD1	CASSSPGQGAHEQYF	TGTGCCAGCAGTTCTCCGGGACAGGGGGCCCACGAGCAGTACTTC
NA	TRBV24-1	TRBJ2-1	NA	CATSDERGNEQFF	TGTGCCACCAGTGATGAACGGGGCAATGAGCAGTTCTTC
NA	TRBV19	TRBJ1-1	NA	CASRKNGRGTEAFF	TGTGCCAGTAGAAAGAATGGCAGGGGCACTGAAGCTTTCTTT
few	TRBV6-5	TRBJ2-5	TRBD1	CASSYSDRGQETQYF	TGTGCCAGCAGTTACTCGGACAGGGGACAAGAGACCCAGTACTTC
NA	TRBV6-2/TRBV6-3	TRBJ2-7	TRBD2	CASSYSRPLVSAGGREQYF	TGTGCCAGCAGTTACTCCAGACCACTAGTATCAGCGGGGGGCCGCGAGCAGTACTTC
few	TRBV2	TRBJ1-6	TRBD1	CASRDTGAVSPLHF	TGTGCCAGCAGAGACACAGGGGCTGTATCACCCCTCCACTTT
NA	TRBV28	TRBJ2-1	TRBD1	CASSPLDRGLDNEQFF	TGTGCCAGCAGTCCCCTGGACAGGGGGCTGGACAATGAGCAGTTCTTC
NA	TRBV7-2	TRBJ1-6	NA	CASSGRRQASSYNSPLHF	TGTGCCAGCAGCGGCCGGAGACAGGCAAGCTCCTATAATTCACCCCTCCACTTT
NA	TRBV6-2/TRBV6-3	TRBJ2-1	TRBD2	CASSYSSVVHGPSGFNEQFF	TGTGCCAGCAGTTACTCGTCGGTGGTCCATGGGCCTAGCGGGTTCAATGAGCAGTTCTTC